These 16 T cell receptor beta chains were all obtained from the same sample, sequenced in a study of a mutant IDH1 vaccine in newly diagnosed glioma. Produced via immunoSEQ multiplex PCR; TCRdb's table is partial and in-frame only. The sample gives 25,000 to 35,000 clones, approximately 90% of which show up once; over 2.5% is in the top ten. The time point here: week 23, last vaccination. The content of each vaccine dose was 300 ug of mutant IDH1 20-mer peptide, and topical imiquimod accompanied it. The antigens for these receptors are not known. The sample in question was PBMCs, obtained from a glioma patient whose treatment included an IDH1 peptide vaccine. The receptors originated from a man aged 35-49 years with glioma.

In this sample, this clone turned up once. The chain couples TRBV23-1 to TRBJ2-6, with a possible D match to TRBD1 (5 bases). TRBV23-1 is labeled an ORF, and its function is uncertain. V shed 1 base and J shed 2 bases, with 15 bases lying between them. The CDR3 runs 18 residues. CDR3: CASSQCKKGRAGANVLTF. CDR3 nucleotide sequence: TGCGCCAGCAGTCAATGTAAGAAGGGCAGGGCTGGGGCCAACGTCCTGACTTTC.

This clone was counted once. This chain joins TRBV4-1 and TRBJ1-4; 7 nucleotides line up with TRBD1. CDR3 size: 14 residues. Germline V gene sequence: CDR1 MGHRA, CDR2 YSYEKL. V gave up 2 bases and J gave up 5 bases; unmatched junction bases: 2. This CDR3 is CASSQNRGNEKLFF. As DNA, the CDR3 is TGCGCCAGCAGCCAAAACAGGGGAAATGAAAAACTGTTTTTT.

The chain joins TRBV7-9 to TRBJ1-1; D remains ambiguous. Germline assignment: CDR1 SEHNR and CDR2 FQNEAQ (reference sequence). The CDR3 runs 13 residues. V dropped 8 bases and J dropped 0 bases, with 10 bases sitting between them. This CDR3 is CASGENVNTEAFF. CDR3 DNA: TGTGCCAGCGGCGAGAACGTGAACACTGAAGCTTTCTTT.

DNA of the CDR3: TGCGCCAGCAGCCGGGGGGCTAGGTTTGAGCAGTTCTTC. Translation: CASSRGARFEQFF. This chain joins TRBV4-1 and TRBJ2-1, with D perhaps assigned TRBD1 or TRBD2 (6 bases each). The V gene lost 4 bases and the J gene lost 9 bases, with 13 bases spanning the gap. The CDR3 is made up of 13 amino acids. Germline assignment: CDR1 MGHRA and CDR2 YSYEKL.

The rearrangement links TRBV30 to TRBJ1-4; no clear D. Germline V lookup: CDR1 GTSNPN, CDR2 SVGIG (reference sequence). CDR3 length: 13 residues. V lost 4 bases to trimming and J lost 6 bases, with 12 bases between them. The CDR3 sequence: CAWTGLADEKLFF. CDR3 coding DNA: TGTGCCTGGACTGGTCTGGCGGATGAAAAACTGTTTTTT.

V gene TRBV5-6 combines with J gene TRBJ1-5, with 8 bases fitting TRBD1. This CDR3 has 15 amino acids. The germline CDR1 and CDR2 sequences are SGHDT and YYEEEE. Losses at the gene ends were 5 bases for V and 4 bases for J; bases not matched to a gene: 8. CDR3 bases: TGTGCCAGCAGACAGTGGACAGGGACGAATCAGCCCCAGCATTTT. Its translation is CASRQWTGTNQPQHF.

The J gene is TRBJ1-3, the V gene TRBV27, with a weak D call TRBD1 (5 bases). The CDR3 has 16 amino acids. V dropped 5 bases and J dropped 0 bases, with 14 bases sitting between them. Germline-derived CDR1 and CDR2 are MNHEY and SMNVEV (reference sequence). The DNA for the CDR3 is TGTGCCAGCAGTCCGTTGGGCAGGGACTCTGGAAACACCATATATTTT. It yields the protein CASSPLGRDSGNTIYF.

V gene TRBV7-2 combines with J gene TRBJ2-5; 7 nucleotides align to TRBD2. This CDR3 comprises 12 residues. Unmatched junction bases numbered 8, after V lost 6 bases and J lost 10 bases. Looked up from germline, CDR1 is SGHTA and CDR2 is FQGNSA. Here the CDR3 DNA reads TGTGCCAGCAGACCCTCAGCGGGGATCCAGTACTTC. Translating gives CASRPSAGIQYF.

The rearrangement joins TRBV29-1 to TRBJ1-2; D is ambiguous. The CDR3 totals 13 residues. Germline CDR1 SQVTM, CDR2 ANQGSEA. Trimming stripped 1 base from V and 8 bases from J, with 14 bases between. The CDR3 loop reads CSVEALQYLGYTF. The CDR3 DNA is TGCAGCGTTGAAGCCCTGCAGTACCTAGGCTACACCTTC.

The chain carries TRBV28 and TRBJ1-5; tentative D call: TRBD1 (5 bases). Trimming pared 8 bases from V and 5 bases from J, leaving 10 bases between. The CDR3 is 12 residues long. CDR1 and CDR2 from the germline V gene are MDHEN and SYDVKM. The CDR3 DNA sequence: TGTGCCAGCCTCAGGGTCTATCAGCCCCAGCATTTT. Its translation is CASLRVYQPQHF.

This clone showed up just a few times. The genes are TRBV6-4 and TRBJ2-3; 10 bases match TRBD2. Germline V gives CDR1 MRHNA, CDR2 SNTAGT. CDR3 length equals 15 residues. The V gene end was trimmed by 3 bases and the J gene end by 2 bases; junction bases not matched to a gene: 2. CDR3 in amino acids: CASSESGGATDTQYF. The DNA for the CDR3 is TGTGCCAGCAGTGAAAGCGGGGGGGCCACAGATACGCAGTATTTT.

The V call is TRBV14, the J call TRBJ2-5, with D possibly being TRBD1 (6 bases). V lost 4 bases and J 5 bases, leaving 11 bases between the germline ends. This CDR3 has 13 amino acids. Per the germline V gene, CDR1 is SGHDN and CDR2 is FVKESK. CDR3 protein: CASSPQGRETQYF. In DNA, the CDR3 is TGTGCCAGCAGCCCGCAGGGGCGCGAGACCCAGTACTTC. The full variable domain, its missing parts supplied by reference TRBV14 and TRBJ2-5, is EAGVTQFPSHSVIEKGQTVTLRCDPISGHDNLYWYRRVMGKEIKFLLHFVKESKQDESGMPNNRFLAERTGGTYSTLKVQPAELEDSGVYFCASSPQGRETQYFGPGTRLLVL.

The chain joins TRBV25-1 to TRBJ1-2; 9 positions agree with TRBD1. The junction had 1 base not matched to a gene; V was cut back by 6 bases and J by 2 bases. The germline V gene has CDR1 MGHDK and CDR2 SYGVNS. The CDR3 is 13 amino acids. CDR3 residues: CASRGQGNYGYTF. The DNA for the CDR3 is TGTGCCAGCAGGGGACAGGGAAACTATGGCTACACCTTC.

The chain carries TRBV14 and TRBJ1-2; perhaps TRBD1 as D (5 bases). Between the trimmed V and J ends, which lost 2 bases and 3 bases, there was a span of 10 bases. In germline, CDR1 is SGHDN, CDR2 FVKESK. The CDR3 runs 14 residues. The CDR3 sequence: CASSQPGRHYGYTF. The CDR3 DNA follows: TGTGCCAGCAGCCAACCGGGGCGTCACTATGGCTACACCTTC.

The J gene is TRBJ1-5, the V gene TRBV7-6; D remains ambiguous. The CDR3 sequence is 13 residues long. Trimming removed 5 bases at V and 4 bases at J, with 9 bases between. Germline CDR1 reads SGHVS; CDR2 reads FNYEAQ. CDR3 sequence: CASSPLPNQPQHF. The CDR3 nucleotides read TGTGCCAGCAGCCCCTTGCCGAATCAGCCCCAGCATTTT.

The chain carries TRBV7-9 and TRBJ1-1, with a weak D call TRBD1 (5 bases). The CDR3 has 13 amino acids. Trimming cost V 6 bases and J 1 base, with 9 bases left between them. Germline assignment: CDR1 SEHNR and CDR2 FQNEAQ (reference sequence). Here the CDR3 DNA reads TGTGCCAGCAGTTTGCAGGGGAACACTGAAGCTTTCTTT. Encoded protein: CASSLQGNTEAFF.